Listed below are T cell receptor beta chains from one sample, sequenced in a study of OX40 agonist ivuxolimab in advanced cancers. Repertoires were generated with immunoSEQ multiplex PCR, while TCRdb's copy carries only in-frame clones and drops some. The sample records some 41,000 clones, 85% to 90% being singletons. The material sequenced was CD4+ or CD8+ T cells sorted from blood, taken in a trial of the OX40 agonist ivuxolimab. The origin of the receptors is an adult with an advanced solid tumor such as melanoma, head and neck, liver or kidney cancer. CDR3s include the opening cysteine and the closing phenylalanine or tryptophan. A D gene is named only where the DNA matches it firmly. Expanded clones are given a class, and other clones once, few, many or no size at all.

J	size	V	D	DNA	CDR3
TRBJ1-1	-	TRBV19	TRBD1	TGTGCCAGTAGTATGAGGGACAGGGTAAACACTGAAGCTTTCTTT	CASSMRDRVNTEAFF
TRBJ2-3	-	TRBV27	TRBD1	TGTGCTAGCAAGGGGGCCTCGTACACAGATACGCAGTATTTT	CASKGASYTDTQYF
TRBJ2-1	-	TRBV30	-	TGTGCCAGCCCCAGGCTGGGCTCCTACAATGAGCAGTTCTTC	CASPRLGSYNEQFF
TRBJ1-2	few	TRBV6-5	-	TGTGCCAGCAGTTACTCAAGCTCCCGACGGATCTATGGCTACACCTTC	CASSYSSSRRIYGYTF
TRBJ1-3	-	TRBV19	TRBD1	TGTGCCAGTAGACAGGGGTCCGGAAACACCATATATTTT	CASRQGSGNTIYF
TRBJ1-2	-	TRBV6-6	-	TGTGCCAGCAGTCCGACGGTTAACTATGGCTACACCTTC	CASSPTVNYGYTF
TRBJ2-7	-	TRBV7-2	-	TGTGCCAGCAGCTTGTCCGGGACCCTTTACGAGCAGTACTTC	CASSLSGTLYEQYF
TRBJ2-2	-	TRBV19	-	TGTGCCAGTAGTATCCGGACCGGGGAGCTGTTTTTT	CASSIRTGELFF
TRBJ2-7	-	TRBV29-1	TRBD2	TGCAGCGTCCGGACTAGCGGGGGTCTGGGCGAGCAGTACTTC	CSVRTSGGLGEQYF
TRBJ2-2	-	TRBV15	-	TGTGCCACCAGCAGAGATCAGACTTTCGGGGAGCTGTTTTTT	CATSRDQTFGELFF
TRBJ1-2	-	TRBV6-1	-	TGTGCCAGCAGCGGGTCGACTAACTATGGCTACACCTTC	CASSGSTNYGYTF
TRBJ1-2	-	TRBV5-1	TRBD1	TGCGCCAGCAGCTTTTTCCGGGACAGGGGAAGGAATGGCTACACCTTC	CASSFFRDRGRNGYTF
TRBJ1-6	-	TRBV12-5	-	TGTGCTAGTGGTTTGGGCCTCCCTTCACCCCTCCACTTT	CASGLGLPSPLHF
TRBJ1-3	-	TRBV5-5	-	TGTGCCAGCAGCTTGGTTGACTCTGGAAACACCATATATTTT	CASSLVDSGNTIYF
TRBJ2-7	-	TRBV2	TRBD2	TGTGCCACCGAGGGACTAGCAGGGCAGTACTTC	CATEGLAGQYF
TRBJ2-2	once	TRBV7-3	-	TGTGCCAGCAGCCTTCTGGGCGGGGAGCTGTTTTTT	CASSLLGGELFF
TRBJ2-3	once	TRBV4-1	TRBD2	TGCGCCAGCAGCCAAGGGGCGGGGGGACCCACAGATACGCAGTATTTT	CASSQGAGGPTDTQYF
TRBJ2-7	-	TRBV5-5	-	TGTGCCAGCAGCTTGGAGGGGGGCTCCTACGAGCAGTACTTC	CASSLEGGSYEQYF
TRBJ1-2	-	TRBV18	-	TGTGCCAGCTCACCCACTGTAAACTATGGCTACACCTTC	CASSPTVNYGYTF
TRBJ2-1	-	TRBV5-1	TRBD2	TGCGCCAGCAGCTTCGCCCGGCTAGCGGGGATTAAGAGCTCCTACAATGAGCAGTTCTTC	CASSFARLAGIKSSYNEQFF
TRBJ1-2	once	TRBV5-8	-	TGTGCCAGCAGCTTTGGAGATTTCAGGGGTTTGGCTAACTATGGCTACACCTTC	CASSFGDFRGLANYGYTF
TRBJ2-1	-	TRBV7-8	-	TGTGCCAGCAGCTTAAAACAGGGCTACAATGAGCAGTTCTTC	CASSLKQGYNEQFF
TRBJ2-7	few	TRBV2	TRBD2	TGTGCCAGCGGGAGGGGAAGCTACGAGCAGTACTTC	CASGRGSYEQYF
TRBJ2-1	-	TRBV2	TRBD2	TGTGCCAGCAGACCTAGCGGGGGGGCCGCCTACAATGAGCAGTTCTTC	CASRPSGGAAYNEQFF
TRBJ2-1	-	TRBV7-2	TRBD2	TGTGCCAGCAGCTTATTAGCGGGGGGGATTTCTGCCAATGAGCAGTTCTTC	CASSLLAGGISANEQFF
TRBJ1-3	-	TRBV7-2	-	TGTGCCAGCAGCACGGACAGTCTGTCTGGAAACACCATATATTTT	CASSTDSLSGNTIYF
TRBJ1-1	-	TRBV7-9	-	TGTGCCAGCAACAGAGGGGGGCGGCGCACTGAAGCTTTCTTT	CASNRGGRRTEAFF
TRBJ1-6	-	TRBV4-2	-	TGTGCCAGCAGCCAATCCCCGACGGGGGTGACTTCACCCCTCCACTTT	CASSQSPTGVTSPLHF
TRBJ2-7	-	TRBV27	-	TGTGCCAGCAGTTTTCAGGGGCACTACGAGCAGTACTTC	CASSFQGHYEQYF
TRBJ1-1	-	TRBV5-1	TRBD1	TGCGCCAGCAGCGGAACAGGGACAGGTAACACTGAAGCTTTCTTT	CASSGTGTGNTEAFF
TRBJ2-5	-	TRBV14	-	TGTGCCAGCAGCCAAGAAAAGACCCAGTACTTC	CASSQEKTQYF
TRBJ1-2	-	TRBV10-3	-	TGTGCCATCAGTGATACCGGACCGGGGAATGGCTACACCTTC	CAISDTGPGNGYTF
TRBJ1-2	-	TRBV5-4	-	TGTGCCAGCAGCTTGGGACAGACAAGTTATGGCTACACCTTC	CASSLGQTSYGYTF
TRBJ1-1	-	TRBV6-5	-	TGTGCCAGCAGTCCCCGGTTTTACACTGAAGCTTTCTTT	CASSPRFYTEAFF
TRBJ1-1	-	TRBV6-1	-	TGTGCCAGCAGTGAAGAGAGGGGGAACACTGAAGCTTTCTTT	CASSEERGNTEAFF
TRBJ2-1	-	TRBV4-3	-	TGCGCCAGCAGCCAAGATAGTGGTTTGGGACGGGGCTCCTACAATGAGCAGTTCTTC	CASSQDSGLGRGSYNEQFF
TRBJ2-5	-	TRBV7-9	TRBD2	TGTGCCAGCAGCCCGCGGACTAGCGGGGAACAAGAGACCCAGTACTTC	CASSPRTSGEQETQYF